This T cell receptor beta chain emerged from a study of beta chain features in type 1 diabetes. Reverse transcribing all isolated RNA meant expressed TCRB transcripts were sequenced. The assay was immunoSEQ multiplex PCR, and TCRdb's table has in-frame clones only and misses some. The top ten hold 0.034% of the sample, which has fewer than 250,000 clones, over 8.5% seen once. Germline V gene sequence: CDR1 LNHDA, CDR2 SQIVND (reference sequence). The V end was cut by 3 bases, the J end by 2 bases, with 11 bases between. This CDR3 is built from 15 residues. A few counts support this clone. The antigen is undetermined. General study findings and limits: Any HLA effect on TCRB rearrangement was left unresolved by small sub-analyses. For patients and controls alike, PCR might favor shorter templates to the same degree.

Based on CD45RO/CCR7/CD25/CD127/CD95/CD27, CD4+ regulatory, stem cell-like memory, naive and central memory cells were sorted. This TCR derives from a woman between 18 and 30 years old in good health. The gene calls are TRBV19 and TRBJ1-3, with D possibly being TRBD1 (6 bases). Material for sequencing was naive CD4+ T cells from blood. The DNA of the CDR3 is TGTGCCAGTAGTATTGTGGGGGCACCTGGAAACACCATATATTTT. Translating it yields CASSIVGAPGNTIYF.